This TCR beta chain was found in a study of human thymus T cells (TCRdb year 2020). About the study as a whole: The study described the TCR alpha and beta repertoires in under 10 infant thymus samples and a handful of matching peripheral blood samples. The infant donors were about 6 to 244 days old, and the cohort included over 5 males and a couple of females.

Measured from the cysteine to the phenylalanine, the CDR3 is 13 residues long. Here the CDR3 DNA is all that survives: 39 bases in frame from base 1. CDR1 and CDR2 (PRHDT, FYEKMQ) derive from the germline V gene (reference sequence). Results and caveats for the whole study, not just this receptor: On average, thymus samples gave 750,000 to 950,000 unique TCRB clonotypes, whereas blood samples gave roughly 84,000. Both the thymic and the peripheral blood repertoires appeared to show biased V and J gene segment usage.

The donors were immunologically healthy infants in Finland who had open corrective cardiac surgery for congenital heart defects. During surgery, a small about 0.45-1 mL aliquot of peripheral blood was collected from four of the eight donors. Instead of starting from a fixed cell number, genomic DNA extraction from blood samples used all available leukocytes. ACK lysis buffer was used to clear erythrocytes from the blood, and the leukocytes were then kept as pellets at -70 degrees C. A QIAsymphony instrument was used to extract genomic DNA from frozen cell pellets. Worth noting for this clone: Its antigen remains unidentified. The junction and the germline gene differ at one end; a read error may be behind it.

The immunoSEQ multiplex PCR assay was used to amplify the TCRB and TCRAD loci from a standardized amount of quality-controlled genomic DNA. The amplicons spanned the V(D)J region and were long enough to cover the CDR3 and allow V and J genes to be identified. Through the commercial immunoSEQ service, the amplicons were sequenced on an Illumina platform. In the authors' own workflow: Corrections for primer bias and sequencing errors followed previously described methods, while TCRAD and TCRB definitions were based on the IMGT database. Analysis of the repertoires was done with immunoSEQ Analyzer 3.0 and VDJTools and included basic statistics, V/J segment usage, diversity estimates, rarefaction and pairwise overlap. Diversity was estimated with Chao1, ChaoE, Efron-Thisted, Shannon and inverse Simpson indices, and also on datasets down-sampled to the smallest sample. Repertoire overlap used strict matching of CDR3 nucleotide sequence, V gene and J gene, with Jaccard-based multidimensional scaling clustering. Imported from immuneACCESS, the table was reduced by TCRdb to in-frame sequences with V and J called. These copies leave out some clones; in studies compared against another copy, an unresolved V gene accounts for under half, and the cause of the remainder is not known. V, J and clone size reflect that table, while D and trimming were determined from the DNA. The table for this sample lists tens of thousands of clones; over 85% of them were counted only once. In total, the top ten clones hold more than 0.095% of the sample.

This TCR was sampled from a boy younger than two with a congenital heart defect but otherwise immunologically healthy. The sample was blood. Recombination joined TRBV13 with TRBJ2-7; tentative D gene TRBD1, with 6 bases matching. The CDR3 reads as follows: CASSLGTGYEQYF. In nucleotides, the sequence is TGTGCCAGCAGCCTAGGTACAGGGTACGAGCAGTACTTC.